This T cell receptor beta chain was profiled in a study of shared clonotypes between healthy human individuals. The V end lost 3 bases, the J end lost 0 bases, and 9 bases lay between the germline ends. Germline V gene sequence: CDR1 MDHEN, CDR2 SYDVKM. This CDR3 is 15 amino acids long. Sequencing used immunoSEQ multiplex PCR; TCRdb keeps in-frame clones, though not all of them. Of around 2.3 million clones listed, approximately 96% are singletons. Sequencing used naive CD4+ T cells sorted from blood. Sample subset: CD45RA+ positively selected. This receptor was identified in a man between 18 and 29 years old in good health. The chain is built from TRBV28 and TRBJ1-5, with D unclear. CDR3 sequence (DNA): TGTGCCAGCAGTTTCTCCTCCTATAGCAATCAGCCCCAGCATTTT. Translation gives CASSFSSYSNQPQHF.